Given below is one T cell receptor (beta chain) in context. As yet, its antigen is unknown. V lost 4 bases, J lost 0 bases, and 5 bases stayed unmatched. This CDR3 region has 16 residues. The V gene's germline CDR1 is SQVTM and CDR2 ANQGSEA. These data come from a study of identical twins. All donors were healthy, and all were Caucasian. Through template switching, a universal primer site was introduced, and the cDNA contained unique molecular identifiers. TCRdb processed the 5' RACE reads anew with MiXCR; each CDR3 protein has one entry. This repertoire shows 1.5 million to 2 million distinct CDR3 sequences, less than 35% found once; its top ten account for roughly 0.3%. Findings of the study overall: The authors noted that invariant MAIT and iNKT cells could partly confound zero-insertion analyses. The study drew conclusions from cross-sectional statistical analysis, not from following the same donors.

Sequencing was done on a sample of cord blood. This chain links TRBV29-1 with TRBJ2-3; 12 bases map to TRBD2. The receptor's source is a newborn girl in good health. CDR3 amino acids: CSVAASGGVSTDTQYF. DNA of the CDR3: TGCAGCGTTGCGGCTAGCGGGGGGGTCAGCACAGATACGCAGTATTTT.